This TCR beta chain was found in a study of blood T cell repertoires in COVID-19. At the level of the study: Samples representing acute and convalescent COVID-19 were sourced from the United States, Italy and Spain. In each case, the material was cDNA or gDNA derived from T cells, B-cell-depleted T cells, or PBMCs.

Original handling: From reference gene primer amplification, estimates of nucleated cell counts were derived. Measured with immunoSEQ multiplex PCR; TCRdb has only the in-frame clones, and not every one. V and J calls and clone size are as listed in that table; D and trimming were resolved from the DNA. The data show 140,000 to 150,000 clones, about four fifths seen once. Germline loops: CDR1 SGHTA, CDR2 FQGTGA. The CDR3 extends over 14 amino acids. V lost 5 bases to trimming and J lost 3 bases, with 13 bases between them. This clone was counted a few times. The TCR was taken from a human donor with acute or convalescent COVID-19. The donor label of this sample is uncertain. The chain carries TRBV7-3 and TRBJ1-2, with a tentative D call TRBD1 (5 bases). Sequenced input: peripheral blood. The CDR3 is CASSLGGADYGYTF. In DNA form, the CDR3 reads TGTGCCAGCAGCCTAGGCGGGGCTGACTATGGCTACACCTTC.